The next 12 T cell receptor beta chains were all read from a single sample in a study of T cells after somatic rescue of genetic block. Method: immunoSEQ multiplex PCR; TCRdb's copy keeps in-frame clones and lacks some. The data show approximately 11,000 clones, approximately 81% seen once. Sequenced material: peripheral blood mononuclear cells (PBMCs). The receptors were gathered from a boy between 10 and 17 years old.

The V call is TRBV9, the J call TRBJ2-1; the D call may be TRBD1 or TRBD2 (5 bases each). Germline assignment: CDR1 SGDLS and CDR2 YYNGEE. The ends were cut back, 4 bases at V and 6 bases at J, with 17 bases in the middle. CDR3 length: 15 residues. CDR3 in DNA: TGTGCCAGCAGCCTCGCAGGGACCGTACCCAATGAGCAGTTCTTC. Protein: CASSLAGTVPNEQFF. The full variable domain, rest sourced from reference TRBV9 and TRBJ2-1, is DSGVTQTPKHLITATGQRVTLRCSPRSGDLSVYWYQQSLDQGLQFLIQYYNGEERAKGNILERFSAQQFPDLHSELNLSSLELGDSALYFCASSLAGTVPNEQFFGPGTRLTVL.

CDR3 region: CASSLVGGRSYNEQFF. The CDR3 coding sequence is TGTGCCAGCAGCTTGGTGGGGGGTAGGTCCTACAATGAGCAGTTCTTC. The rearrangement joins TRBV5-6 to TRBJ2-1; D perhaps matches TRBD2 (6 bases). Germline assignment: CDR1 SGHDT and CDR2 YYEEEE. V dropped 0 bases and J dropped 1 base, with 11 bases sitting between them. The CDR3 runs to 16 residues.

The chain links TRBV10-1 to TRBJ2-1, with a tentative D call TRBD2 (5 bases). The CDR3 contains 15 residues. Germline V gives CDR1 WNHNN, CDR2 SYGVQD (reference sequence). V lost 3 bases and J lost 6, with 15 bases in between. CDR3: CASSDNSSRPNEQFF. As DNA, the CDR3 is TGCGCCAGCAGTGATAATTCTAGCCGTCCCAATGAGCAGTTCTTC.

The chain has TRBV7-9 and TRBJ2-1; D is unclear. The CDR3 covers 12 residues. Germline CDR1 reads SEHNR; CDR2 reads FQNEAQ (reference sequence). V gave up 0 bases and J gave up 13 bases, with 10 bases separating them. CDR3 nucleotides: TGTGCCAGCAGCTTAGCGCTCGGGTACCAGTTCTTC. Translated: CASSLALGYQFF.

The chain carries TRBV5-6 and TRBJ2-2, with D uncertain. CDR3 length: 12 amino acids. V lost 4 bases and J lost 4, with 5 bases in between. The germline V gene has CDR1 SGHDT and CDR2 YYEEEE. The CDR3 reads CASSPFTGELFF. As DNA, the CDR3 is TGTGCCAGCAGCCCCTTCACCGGGGAGCTGTTTTTT.

Note on this clone: Other DNA sequences in the sample encode the same CDR3. This chain joins TRBV2 and TRBJ2-2; D is ambiguous. The V gene lost 4 bases and the J gene lost 5 bases, with 8 bases spanning the gap. CDR3 length: 13 amino acids. Germline assignment: CDR1 SNHLY and CDR2 FYNNEI. In DNA form, the CDR3 reads TGTGCCAGCAGTGGGTCCCCAACCGGGGAGCTGTTTTTT. Amino acid sequence: CASSGSPTGELFF.

This chain links TRBV6-6 with TRBJ1-1; 7 nucleotides line up with TRBD1. CDR1 and CDR2 from the germline V gene are MNHNY and SVGAGI (reference sequence). The CDR3 extends over 15 amino acids. The J segment lost 4 bases and the V segment lost 2 bases, leaving 7 bases of the junction unmatched. The CDR3 DNA reads TGTGCCAGCAGTTACCGGGGACAGTTGAGCACTGAAGCTTTCTTT. Its protein product is CASSYRGQLSTEAFF.

The V and J genes are TRBV9 and TRBJ2-1; D is unresolved. Germline CDR1 and CDR2: SGDLS and YYNGEE. CDR3 length: 15 residues. V lost 0 bases to trimming and J lost 3 bases, with 10 bases between them. The CDR3 bases are TGTGCCAGCAGCGTAGACTGGCCTAGCTACAATGAGCAGTTCTTC. Protein product: CASSVDWPSYNEQFF.

The J gene is TRBJ2-5, the V gene TRBV5-4; D not certain. The CDR3 runs 13 residues. Germline V lookup: CDR1 SGHNT, CDR2 YYREEE (reference sequence). V lost 6 bases and J 5 bases, leaving 14 bases between the germline ends. The chain's CDR3 is CASTHHGSETQYF. Written as DNA, the CDR3 is TGTGCCAGCACCCACCATGGCTCGGAGACCCAGTACTTC.

This chain joins TRBV11-3 and TRBJ1-3, with D uncertain. The CDR3 is made up of 13 amino acids. Germline values: CDR1 SGHNT, CDR2 YENEEA. V lost 5 bases to trimming and J lost 8 bases, with 13 bases between them. The DNA of the CDR3 is TGTGCCAGCAGCCGAGGACCTTTGGACACCATATATTTT. This gives the protein CASSRGPLDTIYF. The whole variable domain, remainder taken from reference TRBV11-3 and TRBJ1-3, is EAGVVQSPRYKIIEKKQPVAFWCNPISGHNTLYWYLQNLGQGPELLIRYENEEAVDDSQLPKDRFSAERLKGVDSTLKIQPAELGDSAVYLCASSRGPLDTIYFGEGSWLTVV.

The V and J genes are TRBV11-2 and TRBJ2-3, with a weak D call TRBD2 (6 bases). Trimming removed 3 bases at V and 0 bases at J, with 16 bases between. Germline assignment: CDR1 SGHAT and CDR2 FQNNGV. This CDR3 has 17 residues. The CDR3 DNA is TGTGCCAGCAGCTTCGGGCGGGGTTCCTCTAGCACAGATACGCAGTATTTT. Its translation: CASSFGRGSSSTDTQYF.

The chain employs TRBV6-5 and TRBJ2-7; tentatively, D is TRBD2 (6 bases). Germline V lookup: CDR1 MNHEY, CDR2 SVGAGI. This CDR3 is built from 15 residues. Trimming took off 4 bases at V and 0 bases at J, with 13 bases between the two ends. The CDR3 sequence: CASSWDSFNSYEQYF. The CDR3 bases are TGTGCCAGCAGTTGGGACTCCTTCAACTCCTACGAGCAGTACTTC.